Listed below are T cell receptor beta chains from one sample, sequenced in a study of blood T cell repertoires in COVID-19. Data came from immunoSEQ multiplex PCR; TCRdb stores just in-frame clones and leaves some out. The table lists about 150,000 clones, around 90% of them singletons. Sample: peripheral blood. These receptors came from an elderly woman with COVID-19, enrolled during active disease. Both conserved end residues are part of each CDR3. A D gene is named only where the DNA matches it firmly. Where a row states a size, it is once, few, many or the class of an expanded clone; other rows omit it.

J: TRBJ1-1; length: 14; size: -; V: TRBV3-1/TRBV3-2; D: -; CDR3: CASSPDGGNTEAFF; DNA: TGTGCCAGCAGCCCAGACGGGGGAAACACTGAAGCTTTCTTT
J: TRBJ1-2; length: 12; size: -; V: TRBV28; D: -; CDR3: CASSQGTYGYTF; DNA: TGTGCCAGCAGCCAGGGGACCTATGGCTACACCTTC
J: TRBJ2-7; length: 14; size: once; V: TRBV4-3; D: -; CDR3: CASSQDGGYGEQYF; DNA: TGCGCCAGCAGCCAAGATGGGGGGTATGGAGAGCAGTACTTC
J: TRBJ2-2; length: 14; size: once; V: TRBV12-5; D: -; CDR3: CASGTGSNTGELFF; DNA: TGTGCTAGTGGTACCGGGTCAAACACCGGGGAGCTGTTTTTT
J: TRBJ2-7; length: 13; size: few; V: TRBV12-3/TRBV12-4; D: -; CDR3: CASSLSVSYEQYF; DNA: TGTGCCAGCAGTTTGAGCGTTTCCTACGAGCAGTACTTC
J: TRBJ1-1; length: 14; size: -; V: TRBV11-3; D: -; CDR3: CASNPGLQNTEAFF; DNA: TGTGCCAGCAACCCAGGTTTACAGAACACTGAAGCTTTCTTT
J: TRBJ1-2; length: 13; size: -; V: TRBV5-8; D: -; CDR3: CASSLQGYYGYTF; DNA: TGTGCCAGCAGCTTGCAGGGGTACTATGGCTACACCTTC
J: TRBJ1-2; length: 15; size: -; V: TRBV3-1/TRBV3-2; D: -; CDR3: CASSQIAGRNYGYTF; DNA: TGTGCCAGCAGCCAAATCGCGGGACGGAACTATGGCTACACCTTC
J: TRBJ1-2; length: 14; size: -; V: TRBV18; D: -; CDR3: CASSPPRGVDGYTF; DNA: TGTGCCAGCTCACCACCGCGGGGGGTGGATGGCTACACCTTC
J: TRBJ2-3; length: 13; size: -; V: TRBV5-4; D: -; CDR3: CAGAWSGTDTQYF; DNA: TGTGCCGGAGCATGGTCCGGCACAGATACGCAGTATTTT
J: TRBJ1-4; length: 11; size: -; V: TRBV29-1; D: -; CDR3: CSGGGAEKLFF; DNA: TGCAGCGGAGGGGGAGCGGAAAAACTGTTTTTT
J: TRBJ1-2; length: 17; size: -; V: TRBV7-2; D: TRBD1; CDR3: CASSSPGQQLTNYGYTF; DNA: TGTGCCAGCAGCTCGCCGGGACAGCAGCTTACTAACTATGGCTACACCTTC
J: TRBJ2-2; length: 13; size: -; V: TRBV9; D: -; CDR3: CASSSSRARELFF; DNA: TGTGCCAGCAGCTCTAGCCGGGCCAGGGAGCTGTTTTTT
J: TRBJ1-4; length: 14; size: -; V: TRBV28; D: -; CDR3: CASSIAGTLEKLFF; DNA: TGTGCCAGCAGTATAGCCGGGACATTAGAAAAACTGTTTTTT
J: TRBJ1-1; length: 11; size: once; V: TRBV6-2/TRBV6-3; D: -; CDR3: CASSHQGEAFF; DNA: TGTGCCAGCAGCCACCAGGGTGAAGCTTTCTTT
J: TRBJ1-1; length: 17; size: -; V: TRBV9; D: -; CDR3: CASSVGFSGAQNTEAFF; DNA: TGTGCCAGCAGCGTAGGATTTAGCGGGGCGCAGAACACTGAAGCTTTCTTT
J: TRBJ2-5; length: 18; size: -; V: TRBV10-3; D: TRBD2; CDR3: CATRLWGSGRPSGETQYF; DNA: TGTGCCACTCGCCTTTGGGGGAGCGGGAGGCCCAGCGGAGAGACCCAGTACTTC
J: TRBJ1-2; length: 15; size: few; V: TRBV9; D: TRBD1; CDR3: CASSVNRGIGYGYTF; DNA: TGTGCCAGCAGCGTAAACAGGGGGATCGGGTATGGCTACACCTTC
J: TRBJ2-3; length: 14; size: -; V: TRBV6-4; D: -; CDR3: CASSESGYTDTQYF; DNA: TGTGCCAGCAGTGAGTCGGGTTACACAGATACGCAGTATTTT
J: TRBJ1-4; length: 15; size: few; V: TRBV19; D: TRBD1; CDR3: CATSVVGTGGEKLFF; DNA: TGTGCCACCTCCGTGGTTGGGACAGGGGGTGAAAAACTGTTTTTT
J: TRBJ1-1; length: 13; size: -; V: TRBV18; D: -; CDR3: CASSPPQVGEAFF; DNA: TGTGCCAGCTCACCACCGCAGGTGGGTGAAGCTTTCTTT
J: TRBJ1-3; length: 15; size: few; V: TRBV5-6; D: -; CDR3: CASSFGTNSGNTIYF; DNA: TGTGCCAGCAGCTTCGGGACAAACTCTGGAAACACCATATATTTT
J: TRBJ2-1; length: 18; size: -; V: TRBV7-9; D: TRBD2; CDR3: CASRPGTLKGLEANEQFF; DNA: TGTGCCAGCAGGCCTGGGACTTTGAAGGGACTAGAAGCAAATGAGCAGTTCTTC
J: TRBJ2-2; length: 15; size: -; V: TRBV21-1; D: -; CDR3: CASSLTGVRDGELFF; DNA: TGTGCCAGCAGTCTGACAGGGGTTCGTGACGGGGAGCTGTTTTTT
J: TRBJ1-2; length: 16; size: -; V: TRBV5-8; D: TRBD1; CDR3: CASSLDLGRGVDGYTF; DNA: TGTGCCAGCAGCTTGGATTTGGGCAGGGGGGTCGATGGCTACACCTTC
J: TRBJ1-1; length: 15; size: -; V: TRBV7-9; D: -; CDR3: CASSLQNSWNTEAFF; DNA: TGTGCCAGCAGCTTGCAGAACAGCTGGAACACTGAAGCTTTCTTT
J: TRBJ1-4; length: 12; size: -; V: TRBV12-3/TRBV12-4; D: -; CDR3: CASTLRGEKLFF; DNA: TGTGCCAGCACCCTAAGGGGGGAAAAACTGTTTTTT
J: TRBJ2-3; length: 14; size: -; V: TRBV18; D: -; CDR3: CASSPLDSPDTQYF; DNA: TGTGCCAGCTCACCACTCGACAGCCCAGATACGCAGTATTTT
J: TRBJ1-1; length: 13; size: -; V: TRBV7-3; D: -; CDR3: CASAPQANTEAFF; DNA: TGTGCCAGCGCCCCCCAGGCGAACACTGAAGCTTTCTTT
J: TRBJ2-5; length: 14; size: once; V: TRBV5-4; D: -; CDR3: CASSLAGYQETQYF; DNA: TGTGCCAGCAGCTTGGCCGGGTACCAAGAGACCCAGTACTTC
J: TRBJ1-2; length: 13; size: -; V: TRBV19; D: TRBD1; CDR3: CASSSGQGVSYTF; DNA: TGTGCCAGTAGTTCCGGACAGGGGGTTAGCTACACCTTC
J: TRBJ1-3; length: 15; size: -; V: TRBV7-9; D: -; CDR3: CASSPPGFSGNTIYF; DNA: TGTGCCAGCAGCCCTCCGGGGTTCTCTGGAAACACCATATATTTT
J: TRBJ1-2; length: 12; size: -; V: TRBV12-2; D: -; CDR3: CASRLVLYGYTF; DNA: TGTGCAAGTCGCTTAGTGTTATATGGCTACACCTTC
J: TRBJ2-7; length: 13; size: -; V: TRBV7-8; D: -; CDR3: CASSRTGGYEQYF; DNA: TGTGCCAGCAGCAGGACCGGGGGATACGAGCAGTACTTC